A single sample is the source of the 8 T cell receptor beta chains below, sequenced in a study of shared clonotypes between healthy human individuals. Here immunoSEQ multiplex PCR was the method, and the copy in TCRdb shows in-frame clones only, minus some. The table lists 2 million or so clones, roughly 94% of them singletons. Sequenced sample: naive CD4+ T cells sorted from blood. The subset is: CD45RA+ positively selected. Source of these receptors: a man aged 18 to 30 in good health.

The chain carries TRBV7-2 and TRBJ2-5; 14 bases line up with TRBD2. The CDR3 sequence is 18 residues long. CDR1 and CDR2 from the germline V gene are SGHTA and FQGNSA. Trimming removed 0 bases from V and 4 bases from J; junction bases left unmatched: 7. Here the CDR3 DNA reads TGTGCCAGCAGCTTAGCGACCGGGACTAGCGGGAGTGGAGAGACCCAGTACTTC. It translates to CASSLATGTSGSGETQYF.

The chain is built from TRBV29-1 and TRBJ2-1, with TRBD1 identical over 9 bases. Germline V gives CDR1 SQVTM, CDR2 ANQGSEA. The length of the CDR3 is 17 residues. V shed 5 bases, J shed 3 bases, and the junction held 14 bases outside the gene matches. The CDR3 region has the DNA TGCAGCGTTATCGCTCTGGATATGGACAGGGGCTACAATGAGCAGTTCTTC. Protein sequence: CSVIALDMDRGYNEQFF.

In regard to this clone: This specimen includes other DNA sequences encoding the same CDR3. The chain couples TRBV5-5 to TRBJ2-3; 10 bases align to TRBD2. Germline loops: CDR1 SGHKS, CDR2 YYEKEE (reference sequence). V trimming: 0 bases; J trimming: 1 base; junction bases outside the gene matches: 2. This CDR3 has 16 residues. In nucleotides, the CDR3 is TGTGCCAGCAGCTTGGGGCTAGCGGGGGGCACAGATACGCAGTATTTT. It specifies CASSLGLAGGTDTQYF. The full variable domain, in which reference TRBV5-5 and TRBJ2-3 provide the parts outside the CDR3, is DAGVTQSPTHLIKTRGQQVTLRCSPISGHKSVSWYQQVLGQGPQFIFQYYEKEERGRGNFPDRFSARQFPNYSSELNVNALLLGDSALYLCASSLGLAGGTDTQYFGPGTRLTVL.

Concerning this clone: Other DNA sequences in the sample encode the same CDR3. The rearrangement uses TRBV6-5 and TRBJ1-2; the D is unclear. The V gene lost 6 bases and the J gene lost 4 bases, with 6 bases spanning the gap. CDR3 size: 11 residues. Germline CDR1 MNHEY, CDR2 SVGAGI. CDR3 nucleotide sequence: TGTGCCAGCAGCGCGGGCTATGGCTACACCTTC. It is translated as CASSAGYGYTF.

Comments on this clone: This same CDR3 is encoded by further DNA sequences in the sample. The chain is built from TRBV11-2 and TRBJ2-5; possibly TRBD1 for D (5 bases). CDR3 length: 13 amino acids. Germline CDR1 reads SGHAT; CDR2 reads FQNNGV. The V and J ends lost 1 base and 5 bases respectively, with 8 bases between them. The CDR3 region is CASSLGGRETQYF. CDR3 sequence (DNA): TGTGCCAGCAGCTTAGGGGGCCGGGAGACCCAGTACTTC.

V gene TRBV10-2 combines with J gene TRBJ2-3, with TRBD2 identical over 7 bases. Germline-derived CDR1 and CDR2 are WSHSY and SAAADI. CDR3 length equals 17 residues. V dropped 8 bases and J dropped 0; count of bases not matched to a gene: 14. CDR3: CASALSSGVSSTDTQYF. The CDR3 DNA is TGCGCCAGCGCTTTATCTAGCGGTGTTTCTAGCACAGATACGCAGTATTTT.

This clone was picked up one time. The rearrangement joins TRBV30 to TRBJ2-3; D gene uncertain. The CDR3 loop spans 14 amino acids. Looked up from germline, CDR1 is GTSNPN and CDR2 is SVGIG (reference sequence). The ends were cut back, 2 bases at V and 5 bases at J, with 14 bases in the middle. The CDR3 bases are TGTGCCTGGAGTACACTATCCTTTGGAGATACGCAGTATTTT. Protein sequence: CAWSTLSFGDTQYF.

The table lists this clone with a count of one. This sequence joins TRBV7-9 and TRBJ2-3, with 13 bases identical to TRBD2. CDR1 is SEHNR and CDR2 is FQNEAQ in the germline V gene (reference sequence). The trim removed 3 bases at V and 6 bases at J, leaving 6 bases unmatched. This CDR3 is 16 amino acids long. DNA for the CDR3: TGTGCCAGCAGCTTCGGACTAGCGGGGGCAGGGGATACGCAGTATTTT. Residues: CASSFGLAGAGDTQYF.